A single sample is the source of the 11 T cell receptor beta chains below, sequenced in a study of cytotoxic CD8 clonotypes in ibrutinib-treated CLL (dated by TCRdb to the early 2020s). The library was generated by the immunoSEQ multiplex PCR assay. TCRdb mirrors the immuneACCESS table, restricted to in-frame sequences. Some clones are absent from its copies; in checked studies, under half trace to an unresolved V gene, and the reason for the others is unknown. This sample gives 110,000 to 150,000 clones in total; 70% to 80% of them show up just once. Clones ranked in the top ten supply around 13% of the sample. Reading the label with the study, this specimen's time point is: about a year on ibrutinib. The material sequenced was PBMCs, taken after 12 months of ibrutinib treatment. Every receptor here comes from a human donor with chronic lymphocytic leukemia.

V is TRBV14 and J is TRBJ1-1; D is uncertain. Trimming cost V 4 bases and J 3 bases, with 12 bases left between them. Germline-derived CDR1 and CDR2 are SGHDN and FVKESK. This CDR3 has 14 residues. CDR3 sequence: CASSPIPRDTEAFF. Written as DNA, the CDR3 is TGTGCCAGCAGCCCGATACCAAGAGACACTGAAGCTTTCTTT.

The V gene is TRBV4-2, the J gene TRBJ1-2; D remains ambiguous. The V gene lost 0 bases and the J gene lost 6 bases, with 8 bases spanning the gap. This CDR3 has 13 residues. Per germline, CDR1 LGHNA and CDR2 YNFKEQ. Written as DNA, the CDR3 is TGTGCCAGCAGCCAAGAAGGAAGGAATGGCTACACCTTC. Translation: CASSQEGRNGYTF.

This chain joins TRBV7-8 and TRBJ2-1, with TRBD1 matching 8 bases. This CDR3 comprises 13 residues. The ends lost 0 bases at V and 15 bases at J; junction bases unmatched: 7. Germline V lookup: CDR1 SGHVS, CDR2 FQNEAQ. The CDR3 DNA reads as TGTGCCAGCAGCTTAGCGAGTGGACAGGGCGCGTTCTTC. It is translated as CASSLASGQGAFF.

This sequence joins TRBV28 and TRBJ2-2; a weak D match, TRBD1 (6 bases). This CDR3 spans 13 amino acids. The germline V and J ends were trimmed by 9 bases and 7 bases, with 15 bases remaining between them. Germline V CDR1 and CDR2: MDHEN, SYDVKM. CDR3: CASNTGFGGELFF. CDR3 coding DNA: TGTGCCAGTAATACAGGGTTCGGCGGGGAGCTGTTTTTT.

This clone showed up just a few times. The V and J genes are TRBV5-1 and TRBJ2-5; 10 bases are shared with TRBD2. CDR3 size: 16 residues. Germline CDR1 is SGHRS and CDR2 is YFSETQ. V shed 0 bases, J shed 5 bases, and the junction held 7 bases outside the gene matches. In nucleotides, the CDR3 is TGCGCCAGCAGCTTGGCGCCTAGCGGGAGTTTGGAGACCCAGTACTTC. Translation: CASSLAPSGSLETQYF.

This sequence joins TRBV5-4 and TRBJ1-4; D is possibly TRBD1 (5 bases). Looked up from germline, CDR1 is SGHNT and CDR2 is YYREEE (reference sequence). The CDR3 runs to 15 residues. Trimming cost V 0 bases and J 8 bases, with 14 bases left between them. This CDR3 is CASSLAGGLREKLFF. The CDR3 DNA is TGTGCCAGCAGCTTGGCGGGGGGATTACGGGAAAAACTGTTTTTT.

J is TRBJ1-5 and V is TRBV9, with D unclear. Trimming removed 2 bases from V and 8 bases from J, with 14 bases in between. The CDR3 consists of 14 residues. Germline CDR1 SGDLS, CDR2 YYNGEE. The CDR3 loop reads CASSVGQAGEPQHF. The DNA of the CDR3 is TGTGCCAGCAGCGTGGGCCAGGCGGGAGAGCCCCAGCATTTT.

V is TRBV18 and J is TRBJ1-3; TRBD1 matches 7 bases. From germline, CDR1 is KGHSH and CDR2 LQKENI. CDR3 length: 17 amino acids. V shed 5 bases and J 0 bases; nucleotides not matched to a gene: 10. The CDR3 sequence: CASSTVPQGNSGNTIYF. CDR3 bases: TGTGCCAGCTCAACAGTACCACAGGGGAACTCTGGAAACACCATATATTTT. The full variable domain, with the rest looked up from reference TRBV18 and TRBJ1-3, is NAGVMQNPRHLVRRRGQEARLRCSPMKGHSHVYWYRQLPEEGLKFMVYLQKENIIDESGMPKERFSAEFPKEGPSILRIQQVVRGDSAAYFCASSTVPQGNSGNTIYFGEGSWLTVV.

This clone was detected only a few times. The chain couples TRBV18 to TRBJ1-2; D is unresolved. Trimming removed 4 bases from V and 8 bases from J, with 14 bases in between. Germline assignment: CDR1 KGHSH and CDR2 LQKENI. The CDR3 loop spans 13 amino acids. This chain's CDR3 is CASSLDPRVGYTF. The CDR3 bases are TGTGCCAGCTCACTGGACCCAAGGGTAGGCTACACCTTC.

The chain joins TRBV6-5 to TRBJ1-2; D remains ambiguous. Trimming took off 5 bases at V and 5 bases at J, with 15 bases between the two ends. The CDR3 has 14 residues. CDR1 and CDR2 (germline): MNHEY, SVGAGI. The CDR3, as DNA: TGTGCCAGCAGTAATAGAGGCGTGGGGTATGGCTACACCTTC. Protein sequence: CASSNRGVGYGYTF.

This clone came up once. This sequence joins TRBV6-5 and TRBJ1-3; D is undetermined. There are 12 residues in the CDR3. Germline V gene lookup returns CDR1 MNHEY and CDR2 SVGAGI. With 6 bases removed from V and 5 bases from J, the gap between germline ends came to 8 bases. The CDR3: CASRGGRNTIYF. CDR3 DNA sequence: TGTGCCAGCAGGGGCGGAAGAAACACCATATATTTT.